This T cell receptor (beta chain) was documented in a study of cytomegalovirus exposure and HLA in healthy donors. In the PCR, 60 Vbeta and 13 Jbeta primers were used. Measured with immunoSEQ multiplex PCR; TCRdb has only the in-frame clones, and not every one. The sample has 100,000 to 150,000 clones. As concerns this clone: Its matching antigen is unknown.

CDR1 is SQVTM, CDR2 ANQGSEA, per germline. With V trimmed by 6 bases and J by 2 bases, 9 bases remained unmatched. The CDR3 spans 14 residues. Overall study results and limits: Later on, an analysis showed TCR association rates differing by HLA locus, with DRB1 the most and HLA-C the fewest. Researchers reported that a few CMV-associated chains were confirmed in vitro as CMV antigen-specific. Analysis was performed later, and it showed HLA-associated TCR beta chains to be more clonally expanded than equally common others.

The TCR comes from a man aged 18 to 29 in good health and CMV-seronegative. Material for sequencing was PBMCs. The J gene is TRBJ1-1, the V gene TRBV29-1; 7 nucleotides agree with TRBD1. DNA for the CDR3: TGCAGCGTGACAGGGTTTTCAGGAAACACTGAAGCTTTCTTT. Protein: CSVTGFSGNTEAFF.